Listed below are T cell receptor beta chains from one sample, sequenced in a study of shared clonotypes between healthy human individuals. Profiling relied on immunoSEQ multiplex PCR, and the TCRdb table lists in-frame clones only, not all of them. Here the sample spans millions of clones, about 92% being singletons. The sequenced material came from naive CD8+ T cells from PBMCs. The receptors originated from a man younger than 30 in good health. Some clones in this sample may be carry-over from other donors' samples. The CDR3 runs from the conserved cysteine through the conserved F or W. A D gene is named only where the DNA matches it firmly. Where a row states a size, it is once, few, many or the class of an expanded clone; other rows omit it.

TRBJ1-5 | . | TRBV6-1 | . | CASSEEGVGLLGEPQHF | TGTGCCAGCAGTGAAGAAGGGGTAGGACTCCTTGGGGAGCCCCAGCATTTT
TRBJ2-2 | . | TRBV4-2 | . | CASSPRSGWFGELFF | TGTGCCAGCAGCCCGCGGTCTGGGTGGTTCGGGGAGCTGTTTTTT
TRBJ2-6 | . | TRBV27 | . | CASSLLEGSGANVLTF | TGTGCCAGCAGTTTACTGGAGGGCTCTGGGGCCAACGTCCTGACTTTC
TRBJ2-1 | . | TRBV25-1 | . | CASSEYEGRNEQFF | TGTGCCAGCAGTGAATACGAGGGGCGGAATGAGCAGTTCTTC
TRBJ2-1 | TRBD2 | TRBV11-2 | . | CASSLDWGLAGNEQFF | TGTGCCAGCAGCTTAGACTGGGGACTAGCGGGGAATGAGCAGTTCTTC
TRBJ2-7 | . | TRBV7-9 | . | CASSSDYEQYF | TGTGCCAGCAGCTCGGACTACGAGCAGTACTTC
TRBJ1-5 | . | TRBV28 | . | CASSSRGPSNQPQHF | TGTGCCAGCAGTTCCCGGGGCCCTAGCAATCAGCCCCAGCATTTT
TRBJ1-4 | TRBD1 | TRBV27 | . | CASSFTGGSEKLFF | TGTGCCAGCAGTTTTACAGGGGGTAGTGAAAAACTGTTTTTT
TRBJ1-1 | . | TRBV27 | . | CASRPRQANTEAFF | TGTGCCAGCAGACCAAGGCAGGCAAACACTGAAGCTTTCTTT
TRBJ2-1 | . | TRBV27 | . | CASSRQPNEQFF | TGTGCCAGCAGTAGGCAGCCGAATGAGCAGTTCTTC
TRBJ2-1 | . | TRBV30 | . | CAWSASPLNEQFF | TGTGCCTGGAGTGCCAGTCCACTTAATGAGCAGTTCTTC
TRBJ2-1 | . | TRBV2 | . | CASRAGGDNEQFF | TGTGCCAGCAGAGCCGGAGGGGACAATGAGCAGTTCTTC
TRBJ2-7 | . | TRBV19 | . | CASSLHVSSYEQYF | TGTGCCAGTAGTTTACACGTGAGCTCCTACGAGCAGTACTTC
TRBJ2-2 | TRBD2 | TRBV28 | . | CASSLSIGLAGAGGELFF | TGTGCCAGCAGTTTAAGTATCGGCCTAGCGGGAGCGGGCGGGGAGCTGTTTTTT
TRBJ2-7 | TRBD1 | TRBV2 | . | CASSEVGTGDLVYEQYF | TGTGCCAGCAGTGAAGTCGGGACAGGGGACTTGGTCTACGAGCAGTACTTC
TRBJ2-1 | TRBD1 | TRBV19 | . | CASSPGTAYNEQFF | TGTGCCAGTAGTCCTGGGACAGCCTACAATGAGCAGTTCTTC
TRBJ1-5 | . | TRBV30 | few | CAWSTPNQPQHF | TGTGCCTGGAGTACCCCCAATCAGCCCCAGCATTTT
TRBJ2-3 | TRBD1 | TRBV27 | . | CASSHSFIVQGGQRTDTQYF | TGTGCCAGCAGTCACAGTTTTATCGTCCAAGGGGGACAGCGAACAGATACGCAGTATTTT
TRBJ2-5 | TRBD1 | TRBV28 | once | CASSYDRGGQETQYF | TGTGCCAGCAGTTACGACAGGGGGGGCCAAGAGACCCAGTACTTC
TRBJ2-7 | TRBD1 | TRBV27 | . | CASQPTGGGYEQYF | TGTGCCAGCCAACCTACAGGGGGAGGATACGAGCAGTACTTC
TRBJ2-1 | . | TRBV28 | . | CATFGGLSYNEQFF | TGTGCCACCTTTGGCGGCTTATCCTACAATGAGCAGTTCTTC
TRBJ2-1 | . | TRBV4-2 | . | CASSPRSVRDEQFF | TGTGCCAGCAGCCCCCGGAGCGTTCGAGATGAGCAGTTCTTC
TRBJ2-7 | . | TRBV7-8 | . | CASSLRQDPPEQYF | TGTGCCAGCAGCCTTAGACAGGACCCCCCGGAGCAGTACTTC
TRBJ1-5 | TRBD1 | TRBV27 | once | CASSSRDSFNSQHF | TGTGCCAGCAGTTCCAGGGACAGTTTTAATTCCCAGCATTTT
TRBJ2-3 | . | TRBV9 | . | CASSVRRDGTDTQYF | TGTGCCAGCAGCGTACGGCGGGATGGCACAGATACGCAGTATTTT
TRBJ1-2 | . | TRBV12-5 | . | CASGSAGGYGYTF | TGTGCTAGTGGTTCCGCGGGTGGCTATGGCTACACCTTC
TRBJ1-1 | . | TRBV7-8 | . | CASSSRAYTEAFF | TGTGCCAGCAGCTCCAGGGCTTACACTGAAGCTTTCTTT
TRBJ2-7 | . | TRBV27 | . | CASSFPGSTGYEQYF | TGTGCCAGCAGTTTCCCCGGCTCCACCGGATACGAGCAGTACTTC
TRBJ2-7 | TRBD2 | TRBV9 | . | CASSPGGSGYEQYF | TGTGCCAGCAGCCCAGGCGGGAGTGGCTACGAGCAGTACTTC
TRBJ2-1 | . | TRBV6-5 | . | CASSTTGYYNEQFF | TGTGCCAGCAGCACGACAGGCTACTACAATGAGCAGTTCTTC
TRBJ2-3 | TRBD2 | TRBV27 | . | CASSFLGLAGDTQYF | TGTGCCAGCAGCTTTTTGGGACTAGCGGGAGATACGCAGTATTTT
TRBJ2-6 | . | TRBV27 | . | CASSLGEVPSGANVLTF | TGTGCCAGCAGTTTGGGGGAGGTCCCCTCTGGGGCCAACGTCCTGACTTTC
TRBJ2-7 | . | TRBV5-6 | once | CASSLGGGGIRYEQYF | TGTGCCAGCAGCCTGGGGGGTGGCGGGATCCGATACGAGCAGTACTTC
TRBJ2-1 | . | TRBV15 | . | CATSRDRTYNEQFF | TGTGCCACCAGCAGAGATAGAACTTACAATGAGCAGTTCTTC
TRBJ2-2 | TRBD1 | TRBV9 | . | CASSAPRTAPGQGASNTGELFF | TGTGCCAGCAGCGCTCCCAGGACGGCTCCGGGACAGGGGGCCAGCAACACCGGGGAGCTGTTTTTT